A single sample gave rise to the 8 T cell receptor beta chains below, sequenced in a study of cytomegalovirus exposure and HLA in healthy donors. PCR primers comprised 60 Vbeta and 13 Jbeta primers. TCRdb's table, derived via immunoSEQ multiplex PCR, lists solely in-frame clones and lacks some. The sample yields some 130,000 clones, of which the top ten take up under 2%. The sequenced sample was PBMCs. The source of these receptors is a woman aged 40 to 50 in good health and CMV-seropositive.

The chain recombines TRBV14 with TRBJ2-3; D uncertain. The V end was cut by 1 base, the J end by 3 bases, with 2 bases between. The CDR3 is 12 amino acids. Germline V gene sequence: CDR1 SGHDN, CDR2 FVKESK. The CDR3 reads CASSQVTDTQYF. In DNA, the CDR3 is TGTGCCAGCAGCCAAGTAACAGATACGCAGTATTTT.

V gene TRBV28 combines with J gene TRBJ2-7, with 12 bases aligning to TRBD1. V shed 4 bases, J shed 3 bases, and the junction held 4 bases outside the gene matches. Looked up from germline, CDR1 is MDHEN and CDR2 is SYDVKM. This CDR3 region has 15 residues. The CDR3 is CASSSGQGAVYEQYF. CDR3 nucleotide sequence: TGTGCCAGCAGTTCGGGACAGGGGGCCGTCTACGAGCAGTACTTC.

The V call is TRBV19, the J call TRBJ2-7, with D hard to call. V shed 3 bases and J shed 3 bases, with 9 bases lying between them. The CDR3 runs to 13 residues. Germline CDR1 is LNHDA and CDR2 is SQIVND (reference sequence). CDR3 sequence reads: CASSIAAHYEQYF. The CDR3, as DNA: TGTGCCAGTAGTATCGCGGCACACTACGAGCAGTACTTC.

This chain joins TRBV15 and TRBJ1-4; D unclear. V gave up 0 bases and J gave up 10 bases, with 9 bases separating them. The CDR3 is made up of 13 amino acids. Looked up from germline, CDR1 is LNHNV and CDR2 is YYDKDF (reference sequence). This chain's CDR3 is CATSRDTSGKLFF. The DNA of the CDR3 is TGTGCCACCAGCAGAGATACTTCAGGAAAACTGTTTTTT.

The V and J genes are TRBV5-6 and TRBJ2-2; D perhaps matches TRBD2 (5 bases). V was cut by 4 bases and J by 7 bases, with 11 bases left in between. CDR1 and CDR2 (germline): SGHDT, YYEEEE. The CDR3 contains 13 residues. The CDR3 loop reads CASSLVSGGELFF. The CDR3 nucleotides are TGTGCCAGCAGCCTCGTGAGCGGCGGGGAGCTGTTTTTT. The complete variable domain, with remaining parts taken from reference TRBV5-6 and TRBJ2-2, reads DAGVTQSPTHLIKTRGQQVTLRCSPKSGHDTVSWYQQALGQGPQFIFQYYEEEERQRGNFPDRFSGHQFPNYSSELNVNALLLGDSALYLCASSLVSGGELFFGEGSRLTVL.

Here the CDR3 reads CASSESKGPLNTEAFF. CDR3 bases: TGTGCCAGCAGTGAATCTAAGGGGCCGCTGAACACTGAAGCTTTCTTT. This chain uses TRBV6-1 with TRBJ1-1, with a tentative D call TRBD1 (5 bases). The germline V gene encodes CDR1 MNHNS and CDR2 SASEGT. The CDR3 sequence is 16 residues long. Trimming cost V 2 bases and J 0 bases, with 13 bases left between them.

The gene calls are TRBV2 and TRBJ1-4; no reliable D call. Germline V CDR1 and CDR2: SNHLY, FYNNEI. V was trimmed by 7 bases and J by 0 bases, leaving 9 bases between them. The CDR3 consists of 14 residues. The CDR3 is CASKVGATNEKLFF. CDR3 nucleotides: TGTGCCAGCAAGGTGGGCGCAACTAATGAAAAACTGTTTTTT.

The chain links TRBV2 to TRBJ1-2; a possible D gene is TRBD1 (6 bases). Trimming pared 6 bases from V and 4 bases from J, leaving 15 bases between. The CDR3 extends over 14 amino acids. Germline CDR1 is SNHLY and CDR2 is FYNNEI. The CDR3 spells CASRGTGSGYGYTF. In DNA, the CDR3 is TGTGCCAGCAGAGGCACAGGGTCTGGCTATGGCTACACCTTC.